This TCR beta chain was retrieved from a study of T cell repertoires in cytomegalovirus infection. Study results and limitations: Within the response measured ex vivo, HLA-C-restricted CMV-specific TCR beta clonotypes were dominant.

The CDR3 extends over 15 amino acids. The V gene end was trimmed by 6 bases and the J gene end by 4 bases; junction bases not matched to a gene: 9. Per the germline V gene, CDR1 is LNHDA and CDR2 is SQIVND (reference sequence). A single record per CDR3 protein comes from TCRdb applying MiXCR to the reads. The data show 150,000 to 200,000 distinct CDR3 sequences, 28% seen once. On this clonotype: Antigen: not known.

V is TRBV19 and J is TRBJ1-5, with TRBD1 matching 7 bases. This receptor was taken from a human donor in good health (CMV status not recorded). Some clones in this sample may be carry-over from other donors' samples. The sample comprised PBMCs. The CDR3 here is CASSSPGQTNQPQHF. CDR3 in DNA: TGTGCCAGTAGCTCCCCGGGACAGACTAATCAGCCCCAGCATTTT.